This T cell receptor beta chain was sequenced during a study of blood T cell repertoires in COVID-19. Background on the study: The United States, Italy and Spain were the sources of the acute and convalescent COVID-19 samples. PBMCs, B-cell-depleted T cells, or T cells were the source of the cDNA or gDNA that made up the material.

The CDR3 loop spans 16 amino acids. The V and J ends lost 5 bases and 2 bases, in that order; junction bases with no gene match: 4. In germline, CDR1 is LNHDA, CDR2 SQIVND (reference sequence). Original methodology: It was from reference gene primer amplification that nucleated cell counts were estimated. Profiled with immunoSEQ multiplex PCR; TCRdb holds only in-frame clones, not every one. That table gives V, J and clone size, and the DNA gave D and trimming. The profile shows 200,000 to 300,000 clones, roughly 90% of them singletons. The rearrangement joins TRBV19 to TRBJ1-5, with 12 bases matching TRBD1. The sequenced sample consisted of peripheral blood. The sequence was obtained from a man aged 60 to 69 with acute or convalescent COVID-19. The CDR3 reads CASSGTGGAGNQPQHF. CDR3 nucleotide sequence: TGTGCCAGTAGTGGGACAGGGGGCGCCGGCAATCAGCCCCAGCATTTT.